The T cell receptor beta chain described here comes from a study of OX40 agonist ivuxolimab in advanced cancers. Produced via immunoSEQ multiplex PCR; TCRdb's table is partial and in-frame only. The sample shows roughly 90,000 clones, under 95% of them seen only once. Germline V lookup: CDR1 SQVTM, CDR2 ANQGSEA. The V end was cut by 1 base, the J end by 5 bases, with 5 bases between. The CDR3 loop spans 11 amino acids. The sequencing here drew on CD4+ or CD8+ T cells sorted from blood, taken in a trial of the OX40 agonist ivuxolimab. The J gene is TRBJ2-5, the V gene TRBV29-1, with D perhaps TRBD1 or TRBD2 (5 bases each). This TCR came from an adult with an advanced solid tumor such as melanoma, head and neck, liver or kidney cancer. The CDR3 DNA is TGCAGCGTTGAAGGGGGGGAGACCCAGTACTTC. This sequence encodes CSVEGGETQYF.